The rows below give T cell receptor beta chains drawn from one sample of a study of cytotoxic CD8 clonotypes in ibrutinib-treated CLL. This table comes from immunoSEQ multiplex PCR, and its TCRdb copy is limited to in-frame clones, with some not included. The sample lists approximately 190,000 clones; 70% were seen once. This specimen consisted of PBMCs, obtained after 12 months of ibrutinib treatment. Receptor source: a human donor with chronic lymphocytic leukemia. The CDR3 runs from the conserved cysteine through the conserved F or W. D genes are given only for firm matches. Clone size is given for some rows only: seen once, a few or many times, or a class if the clone is expanded.

>.|.|TRBJ2-7|TRBV6-5
TGTGCCAGCAGTTATCGATGGGGCGAGCAGTACTTC
CASSYRWGEQYF
>.|.|TRBJ2-7|TRBV29-1
TGCAGCGTTGGTCGTGGAGGGGAGCAGTACTTC
CSVGRGGEQYF
>.|.|TRBJ2-7|TRBV4-2
TGTGCCAGCAGCCAAGAAGTCGTACTAGCTAGCTACGAGCAGTACTTC
CASSQEVVLASYEQYF
>TRBD2|.|TRBJ2-7|TRBV7-2
TGTGCCAGCAGCTCCTACTCTAGCGGGAGGCCCAACGAGCAGTACTTC
CASSSYSSGRPNEQYF
>TRBD2|.|TRBJ2-7|TRBV7-2
TGTGCCAGCAGCTTAAGCGGACTAGCGGGAGCACCCTACGAGCAGTACTTC
CASSLSGLAGAPYEQYF
>TRBD1|.|TRBJ2-3|TRBV5-1
TGCGCCAGCAGCTTAAGGACAGGGAGCACAGATACGCAGTATTTT
CASSLRTGSTDTQYF
>.|.|TRBJ1-1|TRBV25-1
TGTGCCAGTATGGAGGGAGGGGGGGGCACTGAAGCTTTCTTT
CASMEGGGGTEAFF
>TRBD2|few|TRBJ2-2|TRBV7-6
TGTGCCAGCAGCTCGTGGACTAGTGTCGGGGAGCTGTTTTTT
CASSSWTSVGELFF
>.|.|TRBJ2-1|TRBV6-6
TGTGCCAGCAGTTACAGACCGTCCAATGAGCAGTTCTTC
CASSYRPSNEQFF
>.|.|TRBJ1-4|TRBV30
TGTGCCTGGAGTCCTAGGAGGGGGGTCGTTAATGAAAAACTGTTTTTT
CAWSPRRGVVNEKLFF
>.|.|TRBJ1-1|TRBV21-1
TGTGCCAGCAGCCTCGAAGGGCAGGGGGGAACTGAAGCTTTCTTT
CASSLEGQGGTEAFF
>TRBD2|.|TRBJ2-3|TRBV9
TGTGCCAGCAGCGTGGTGTACGGGAGGGCAGCAGATACGCAGTATTTT
CASSVVYGRAADTQYF
>.|.|TRBJ1-2|TRBV5-1
TGCGCCAGCAGCTTGCTGGGGCGCGGCTATGGCTACACCTTC
CASSLLGRGYGYTF